This T cell receptor beta chain was sequenced during a study of blood T cell repertoires in COVID-19. On the study more broadly: In each case, the material was cDNA or gDNA derived from T cells, B-cell-depleted T cells, or PBMCs.

Some clones are missing from TCRdb's copy, which holds only in-frame ones; the method was immunoSEQ multiplex PCR. This table has about 44,000 clones, 89% appearing once. Sequencing was performed on peripheral blood. The clonotype originates from an older man with active COVID-19.

The DNA of the CDR3 is TGTGCCAGCAGCTTAGTGGGCGGGGGTTACGAGCAGTACTTC. Translation: CASSLVGGGYEQYF. The genes are TRBV11-2 and TRBJ2-7; 7 bases match TRBD2. CDR1 SGHAT and CDR2 FQNNGV come from the germline V gene. V trimming: 1 base; J trimming: 4 bases; junction bases outside the gene matches: 4. CDR3 length equals 14 residues.